This T cell receptor (beta chain) was identified in a study of identifying expanded T cells in peripheral blood. Here immunoSEQ multiplex PCR was the method, and the copy in TCRdb shows in-frame clones only, minus some. The repertoire consists of around 70,000 clones, with 75% to 90% occurring once and the leading ten covering 3% to 4%. The material sequenced was blood. This TCR derives from a person between 18 and 75 years old in good health.

The CDR3 nucleotides read TGTGCCAGCAGTTACGAGTCCCAAGATACGCAGTATTTT. Amino acid sequence: CASSYESQDTQYF. V is TRBV6-6 and J is TRBJ2-3; D call uncertain. This CDR3 is 13 amino acids long. V shed 2 bases and J shed 5 bases, with 8 bases lying between them. The germline CDR1 and CDR2 sequences are MNHNY and SVGAGI (reference sequence).